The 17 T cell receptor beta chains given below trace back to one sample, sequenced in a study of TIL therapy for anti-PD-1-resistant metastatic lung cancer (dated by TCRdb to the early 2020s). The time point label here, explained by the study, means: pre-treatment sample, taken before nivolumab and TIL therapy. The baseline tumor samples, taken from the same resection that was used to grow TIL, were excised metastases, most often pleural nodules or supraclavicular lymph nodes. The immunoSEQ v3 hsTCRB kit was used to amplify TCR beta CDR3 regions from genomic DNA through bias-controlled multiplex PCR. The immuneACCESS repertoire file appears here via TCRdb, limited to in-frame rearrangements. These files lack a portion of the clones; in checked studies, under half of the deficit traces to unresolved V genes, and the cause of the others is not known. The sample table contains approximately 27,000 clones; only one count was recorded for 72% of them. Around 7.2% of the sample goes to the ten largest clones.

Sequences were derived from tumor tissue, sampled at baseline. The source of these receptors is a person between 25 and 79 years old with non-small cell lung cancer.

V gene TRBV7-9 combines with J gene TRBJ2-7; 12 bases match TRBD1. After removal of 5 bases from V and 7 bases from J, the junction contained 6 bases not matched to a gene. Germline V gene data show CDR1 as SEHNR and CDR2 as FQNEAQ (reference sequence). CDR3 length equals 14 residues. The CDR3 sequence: CASSLGQGAAEQYF. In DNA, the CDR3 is TGTGCCAGCAGCCTGGGACAGGGGGCGGCAGAGCAGTACTTC.

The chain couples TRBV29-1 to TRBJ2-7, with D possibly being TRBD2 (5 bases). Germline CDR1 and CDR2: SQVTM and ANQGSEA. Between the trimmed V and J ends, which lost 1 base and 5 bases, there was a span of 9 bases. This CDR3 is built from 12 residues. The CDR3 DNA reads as TGCAGCGTTGAAGGTCACGGGGACGAGCAGTACTTC. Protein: CSVEGHGDEQYF.

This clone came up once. The CDR3 nucleotides read TGCGCCAGCAGCCTGGGGGCCAGGGGGCTCGAGCAGTACTTC. This translates into CASSLGARGLEQYF. The chain links TRBV5-1 to TRBJ2-7, with 8 bases fitting TRBD1. CDR3 length: 14 amino acids. Germline V lookup: CDR1 SGHRS, CDR2 YFSETQ. V dropped 4 bases and J dropped 6; count of bases not matched to a gene: 9.

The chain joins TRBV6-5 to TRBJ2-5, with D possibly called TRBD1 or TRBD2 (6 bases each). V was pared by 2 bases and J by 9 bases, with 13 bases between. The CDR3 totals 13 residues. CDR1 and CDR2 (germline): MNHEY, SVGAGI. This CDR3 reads CASSYGTGAAQYF. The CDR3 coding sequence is TGTGCCAGCAGTTACGGTACGGGGGCGGCCCAGTACTTC.

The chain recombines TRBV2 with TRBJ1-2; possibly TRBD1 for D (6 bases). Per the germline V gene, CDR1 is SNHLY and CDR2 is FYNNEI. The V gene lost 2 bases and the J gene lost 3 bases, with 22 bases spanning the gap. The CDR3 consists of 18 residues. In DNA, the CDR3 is TGTGCCAGCAGTGAATCCCGTGTATCTGGGGGCGACTACTATGGCTACACCTTC. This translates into CASSESRVSGGDYYGYTF.

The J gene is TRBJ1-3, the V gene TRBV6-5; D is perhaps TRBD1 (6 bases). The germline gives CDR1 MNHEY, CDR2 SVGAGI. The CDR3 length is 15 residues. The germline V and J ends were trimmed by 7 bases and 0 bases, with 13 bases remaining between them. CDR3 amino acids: CASKIGQSSGNTIYF. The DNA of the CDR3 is TGTGCCAGCAAAATTGGACAGAGCTCTGGAAACACCATATATTTT.

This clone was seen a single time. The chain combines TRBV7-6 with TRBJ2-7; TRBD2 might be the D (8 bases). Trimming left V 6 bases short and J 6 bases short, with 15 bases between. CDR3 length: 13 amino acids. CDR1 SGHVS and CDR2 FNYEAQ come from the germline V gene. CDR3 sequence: CASSREGDSEQYF. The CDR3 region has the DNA TGTGCCAGCAGTCGGGAGGGGGACAGCGAGCAGTACTTC.

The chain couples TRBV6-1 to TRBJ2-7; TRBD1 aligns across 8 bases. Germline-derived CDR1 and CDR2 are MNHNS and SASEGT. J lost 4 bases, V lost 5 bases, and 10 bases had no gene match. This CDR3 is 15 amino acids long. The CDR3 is CASSFLPGQEYEQYF. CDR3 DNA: TGTGCCAGCAGTTTTCTCCCGGGACAGGAGTACGAGCAGTACTTC.

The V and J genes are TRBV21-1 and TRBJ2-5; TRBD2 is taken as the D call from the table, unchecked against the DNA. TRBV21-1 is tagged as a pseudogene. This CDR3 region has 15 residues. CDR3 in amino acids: CASSKGGGVKLTQYF. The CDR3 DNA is TGTGCCAGCAGCAAAGGGGGGGGAGTGAAATTGACCCAGTACTTC.

The CDR3 nucleotides read TGTGCCAGTAGTATTAGTGCTAACTATGGCTACACCTTC. Protein: CASSISANYGYTF. The chain recombines TRBV19 with TRBJ1-2; D gene ambiguous. There are 13 residues in the CDR3. CDR1 is LNHDA, CDR2 SQIVND, per germline (reference sequence). Trimming removed 3 bases at V and 0 bases at J, with 5 bases between.

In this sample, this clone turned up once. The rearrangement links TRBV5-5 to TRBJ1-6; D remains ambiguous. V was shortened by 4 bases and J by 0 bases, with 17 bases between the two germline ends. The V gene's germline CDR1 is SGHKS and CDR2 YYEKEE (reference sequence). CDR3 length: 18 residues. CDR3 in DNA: TGTGCCAGCAGCCCGAGCCCAACGAGGAGCTCCTATAATTCACCCCTCCACTTT. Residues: CASSPSPTRSSYNSPLHF.

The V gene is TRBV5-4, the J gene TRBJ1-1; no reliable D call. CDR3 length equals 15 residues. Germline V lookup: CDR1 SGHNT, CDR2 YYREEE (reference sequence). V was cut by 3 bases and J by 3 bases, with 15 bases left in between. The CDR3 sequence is CASSSRLGKDTEAFF. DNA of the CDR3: TGTGCCAGCAGCTCTAGACTGGGGAAGGACACTGAAGCTTTCTTT.

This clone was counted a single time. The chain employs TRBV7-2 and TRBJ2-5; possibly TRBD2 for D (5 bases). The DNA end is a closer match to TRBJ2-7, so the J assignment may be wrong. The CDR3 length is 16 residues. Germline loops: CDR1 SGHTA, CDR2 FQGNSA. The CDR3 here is CASSFSPGFTVYEQYF. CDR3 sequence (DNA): TGTGCCAGCAGCTTTAGTCCGGGGTTCACGGTCTACGAGCAGTACTTC.

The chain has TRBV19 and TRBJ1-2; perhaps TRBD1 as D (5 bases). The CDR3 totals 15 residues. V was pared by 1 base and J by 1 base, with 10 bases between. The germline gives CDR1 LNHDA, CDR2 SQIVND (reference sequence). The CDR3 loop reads CASSIGGSLNYGYTF. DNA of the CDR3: TGTGCCAGTAGTATAGGGGGGTCGCTTAACTATGGCTACACCTTC. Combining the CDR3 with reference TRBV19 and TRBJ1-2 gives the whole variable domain DGGITQSPKYLFRKEGQNVTLSCEQNLNHDAMYWYRQDPGQGLRLIYYSQIVNDFQKGDIAEGYSVSREKKESFPLTVTSAQKNPTAFYLCASSIGGSLNYGYTFGSGTRLTVV.

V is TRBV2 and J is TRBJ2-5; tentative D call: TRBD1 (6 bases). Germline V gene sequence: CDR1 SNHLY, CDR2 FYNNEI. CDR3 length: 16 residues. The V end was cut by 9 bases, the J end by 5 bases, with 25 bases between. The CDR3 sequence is CARESGTPSLGETQYF. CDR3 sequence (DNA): TGTGCCAGAGAATCCGGGACACCGAGTTTGGGGGAGACCCAGTACTTC.

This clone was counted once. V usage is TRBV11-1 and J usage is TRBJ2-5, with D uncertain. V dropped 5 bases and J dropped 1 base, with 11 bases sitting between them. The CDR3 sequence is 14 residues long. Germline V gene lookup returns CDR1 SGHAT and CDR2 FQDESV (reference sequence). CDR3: CASSPRGSQETQYF. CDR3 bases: TGTGCCAGCAGCCCTCGTGGCAGCCAAGAGACCCAGTACTTC.

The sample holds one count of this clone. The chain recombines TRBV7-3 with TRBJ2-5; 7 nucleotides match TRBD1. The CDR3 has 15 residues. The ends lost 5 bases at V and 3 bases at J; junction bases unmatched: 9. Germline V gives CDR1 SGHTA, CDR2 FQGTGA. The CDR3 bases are TGTGCCAGCAGCACACAACCGGGACAGAAAGAGACCCAGTACTTC. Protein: CASSTQPGQKETQYF.